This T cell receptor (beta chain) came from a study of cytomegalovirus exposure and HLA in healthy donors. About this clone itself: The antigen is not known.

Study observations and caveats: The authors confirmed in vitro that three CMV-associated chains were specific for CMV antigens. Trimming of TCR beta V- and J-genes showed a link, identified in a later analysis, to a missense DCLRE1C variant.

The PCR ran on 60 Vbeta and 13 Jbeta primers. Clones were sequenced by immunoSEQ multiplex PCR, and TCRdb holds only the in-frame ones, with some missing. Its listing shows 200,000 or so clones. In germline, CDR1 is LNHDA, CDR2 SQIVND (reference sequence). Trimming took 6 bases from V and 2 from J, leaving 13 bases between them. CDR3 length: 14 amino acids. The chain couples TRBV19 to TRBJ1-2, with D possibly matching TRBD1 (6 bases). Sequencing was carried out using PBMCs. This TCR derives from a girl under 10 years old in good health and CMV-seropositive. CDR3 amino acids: CASRTLGQNYGYTF. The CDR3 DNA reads TGTGCCAGTAGAACCCTCGGACAGAACTATGGCTACACCTTC.